This T cell receptor (beta chain) was identified in a study of blood T cell repertoires in COVID-19. Study background: Material from acute and convalescent COVID-19 was sourced from the United States, Italy and Spain.

Produced via immunoSEQ multiplex PCR; TCRdb's table is partial and in-frame only. Among 150,000 to 200,000 clones listed, about 85% were seen once. This clone was seen just once. This sequence was found in a man between 70 and 80 years old with active or convalescent COVID-19. Sequences were obtained from peripheral blood.

The CDR3 nucleotides read TGTGCCAGTAGGAGGACCGGGACAGGGTATGACTATGGCTACACCTTC. Amino acid sequence: CASRRTGTGYDYGYTF. The chain recombines TRBV19 with TRBJ1-2; 9 bases align to TRBD1. The junction had 11 bases not matched to a gene; V was cut back by 6 bases and J by 3 bases. From germline, CDR1 is LNHDA and CDR2 SQIVND (reference sequence). The CDR3 totals 16 residues.